This TCR beta chain was sequenced for a study of shared clonotypes between healthy human individuals. The overall study: A couple of women and a few men aged 18 to 49 made up the donors.

CD45RO negativity and positive selection for CCR7 defined naive CD8 cells, a population that excluded terminally differentiated effector memory CD45RA+ cells. There were only Caucasian adults among the donors, and all lived in Nashville, Tennessee. For sorted subsets, 150 to 200 ng DNA per replicate equaled about 30,000 T cell genomes. Profiling relied on immunoSEQ multiplex PCR, and the TCRdb table lists in-frame clones only, not all of them. Altogether some 2,000,000 clones are present, less than 95% being singletons, with the ten largest covering more than 0.95%. Worth noting for this clone: The target antigen is unknown.

Study outcomes and limitations: Naive CD4 clonotype sharing across a few donors was approximately 5%.

CDR1 is SQVTM and CDR2 is ANQGSEA in the germline V gene. Trimming removed 5 bases from V and 0 bases from J, with 11 bases in between. The CDR3 has 14 amino acids. This chain uses TRBV29-1 with TRBJ2-1; D call uncertain. This receptor was obtained from a man between 18 and 29 years old in good health. Material: naive CD8+ T cells sorted from blood. The CDR3 loop is CSVPLAASYNEQFF. CDR3 bases: TGCAGCGTTCCCCTTGCGGCCTCCTACAATGAGCAGTTCTTC.